The rows below give T cell receptor beta chains drawn from one sample of a study of identical twins. MiXCR, run by TCRdb on the 5' RACE reads, gives a single entry per CDR3 protein. The table records fewer than 550,000 distinct CDR3 sequences, roughly 15% of them present only once. This sample also appeared in a second study, on yellow fever vaccine responses in identical twins.

The sample taken for sequencing was CD4+ T cells sorted from blood. The receptors come from a woman aged 18 to 35 in good health. Both conserved end residues are part of each CDR3. A D gene is named only where the DNA matches it firmly. A clone size is listed for some rows: how often the clone was seen (once, few, many), or a class if it is expanded.

V	size	J	D	DNA	CDR3
TRBV6-5	few	TRBJ2-3	NA	TGTGCCAGCAGTTACTCGACCCCCACAGATACGCAGTATTTT	CASSYSTPTDTQYF
TRBV2	NA	TRBJ2-7	TRBD1	TGTGCCAGCAGTGAAAGGGGGACAGGGTTCCACGAGCAGTACTTC	CASSERGTGFHEQYF
TRBV5-1	few	TRBJ2-2	NA	TGCGCCAGCAGCTTGACGCAGGGTAACACCGGGGAGCTGTTTTTT	CASSLTQGNTGELFF
TRBV24-1	NA	TRBJ2-1	TRBD1	TGTGCCACCAGTGATAGTCCCGGGACAGGGAGTGGCTACAATGAGCAGTTCTTC	CATSDSPGTGSGYNEQFF
TRBV4-2	few	TRBJ2-1	NA	TGTGCCAGCAGCCAGAGCCGGGACTCGGACAATGAGCAGTTCTTC	CASSQSRDSDNEQFF
TRBV19	NA	TRBJ2-2	NA	TGTGCCAGTAGGGGGAGGGGGACTTCCATCACCGGGGAGCTGTTTTTT	CASRGRGTSITGELFF
TRBV3-1	NA	TRBJ2-1	TRBD1	TGTGCCAGCAGGGGGACAGCGACCTACAATGAGCAGTTCTTC	CASRGTATYNEQFF
TRBV12-3/TRBV12-4	NA	TRBJ2-5	TRBD1	TGTGCCAGCAGTTTTGGGGACAGTGATACCGGAGGGACCCAGTACTTC	CASSFGDSDTGGTQYF
TRBV28	few	TRBJ2-7	NA	TGTGCCAGCAGCTGGACTAGCACTGGGACAGCGTACTTC	CASSWTSTGTAYF
TRBV27	NA	TRBJ2-3	NA	TGTGCCAGCAGTTTAGGCGGAGCGTGGCTTACAGATACGCAGTATTTT	CASSLGGAWLTDTQYF
TRBV20-1	NA	TRBJ2-3	TRBD1	TGCAGTGTACAGGGGATGGATACGCAGTATTTT	CSVQGMDTQYF
TRBV12-3/TRBV12-4	NA	TRBJ2-2	NA	TGTGCCAGCAGTTTAGACAGGGCGATCGGGGAGCTGTTTTTT	CASSLDRAIGELFF
TRBV7-9	NA	TRBJ2-7	NA	TGTGCCAGCAGCTTACAGGGCGACGAGCAGTACTTC	CASSLQGDEQYF
TRBV29-1	NA	TRBJ1-2	TRBD1	TGCAGCGTTGGAGCCGGGACAGGATTTAACTATGGCTACACCTTC	CSVGAGTGFNYGYTF
TRBV10-3	few	TRBJ2-1	TRBD1	TGTGCCATCAGTGAGTCAGGCAGGGGGCTCGGCAATGAGCAGTTCTTC	CAISESGRGLGNEQFF
TRBV10-3	few	TRBJ2-2	NA	TGTGCCATCACCCCAGGGACCGGGGAGCTGTTTTTT	CAITPGTGELFF
TRBV12-3/TRBV12-4	few	TRBJ2-5	NA	TGTGCCAGCAGTTTAGCCCATACCGGGGTGGGGCAGACCCAGTACTTC	CASSLAHTGVGQTQYF
TRBV20-1	few	TRBJ2-5	NA	TGCAGTGCTATGGCAGGGGGGCTGGAGACCCAGTACTTC	CSAMAGGLETQYF
TRBV5-1	NA	TRBJ1-2	NA	TGCGCCAGCAGCTTGTCTTCAAACTATGGCTACACCTTC	CASSLSSNYGYTF
TRBV10-3	NA	TRBJ1-5	TRBD1	TGTGCCATCAGTGACGCAGGGACAGGCAATCAGCCCCAGCATTTT	CAISDAGTGNQPQHF
TRBV15	few	TRBJ2-1	NA	TGTGCCACCAGCAGAGAGGGCGGTAGCTCCTACAATGAGCAGTTCTTC	CATSREGGSSYNEQFF
TRBV4-1	NA	TRBJ2-5	TRBD2	TGCGCCAGCAGCCAACAGCGGGGGGCCCAACAGACCCAGTACTTC	CASSQQRGAQQTQYF
TRBV11-1	NA	TRBJ2-1	TRBD1	TGTGCCAGCAGCTTCGGGACAGGGGGTGGTGAGCAGTTCTTC	CASSFGTGGGEQFF
TRBV5-4	few	TRBJ1-1	NA	TGTGCCAGCACCGTTACACAGGGAGCGGAAGGCACTGAAGCTTTCTTT	CASTVTQGAEGTEAFF
TRBV15	NA	TRBJ1-4	NA	TGTGCCACCAGCGTGGGACCGAATAATGAAAAACTGTTTTTT	CATSVGPNNEKLFF
TRBV10-1	NA	TRBJ2-7	TRBD2	TGCGCCAGCTGCGGAGCGGGAGATGTTGGTTACGAGCAGTACTTC	CASCGAGDVGYEQYF
TRBV29-1	NA	TRBJ2-7	NA	TGCAGCGTTGGTACAGTACCCTACGAGCAGTACTTC	CSVGTVPYEQYF
TRBV7-9	few	TRBJ2-3	TRBD1	TGTGCCAGCAGCTCGGACAGGTTAAAGGGGGCGCAGTATTTT	CASSSDRLKGAQYF
TRBV7-2	many	TRBJ2-1	NA	TGTGCCAGCAGCTCCCGGGACTCGGTTGTTGAGCAGTTCTTC	CASSSRDSVVEQFF
TRBV12-3/TRBV12-4	few	TRBJ1-1	NA	TGTGCCAGCAGTTCGGACATCTCTGAAGCTTTCTTT	CASSSDISEAFF
TRBV5-1	NA	TRBJ2-3	TRBD1	TGCGCCAGCAGCTGGGGACAGGGGGCTATCGGCACAGATACGCAGTATTTT	CASSWGQGAIGTDTQYF
TRBV3-1	many	TRBJ2-5	NA	TGTGCCAGCAGCCAACAGACCGGGTTAGAGACCCAGTACTTC	CASSQQTGLETQYF
TRBV24-1	few	TRBJ2-3	TRBD2	TGTGCCACCAGTGGGGTAGCGGGAGGATCAGATACGCAGTATTTT	CATSGVAGGSDTQYF
TRBV18	few	TRBJ2-6	NA	TGTGCCAGCTCACCTCCGGGATTCTTAAGCTCTGGGGCCAACGTCCTGACTTTC	CASSPPGFLSSGANVLTF
TRBV6-6	few	TRBJ2-3	NA	TGTGCCAGCAGCCTAGTAGCCGCAGATACGCAGTATTTT	CASSLVAADTQYF
TRBV7-8	NA	TRBJ2-1	TRBD2	TGTGCCAGCAGCCGCCTAGGGAGGGCGACTAGCGGACTTTACAATGAGCAGTTCTTC	CASSRLGRATSGLYNEQFF
TRBV7-9	few	TRBJ2-2	NA	TGTGCCAGCAAGCCAACCACCACCGGGGAGCTGTTTTTT	CASKPTTTGELFF
TRBV7-8	NA	TRBJ2-2	NA	TGTGCCAGCAGCTTAGCGCGTATCCCAGCTACCGGGGAGCTGTTTTTT	CASSLARIPATGELFF
TRBV5-1	NA	TRBJ2-1	TRBD2	TGCGCCAGCAGCTTGACCCGGGGGGGCAACTACAATGAGCAGTTCTTC	CASSLTRGGNYNEQFF
TRBV28	few	TRBJ2-2	NA	TGTGCCAGCAGTTTATTTCCGGGGGCGAAGATCGGGGAGCTGTTTTTT	CASSLFPGAKIGELFF
TRBV4-1	NA	TRBJ2-5	TRBD2	TGCGCCAGCAGCCAGACTAGCGAATATTTGTCAGGACAAGAGACCCAGTACTTC	CASSQTSEYLSGQETQYF
TRBV12-3/TRBV12-4	NA	TRBJ2-2	NA	TGTGCCAGCAGAACCCTACAAGACACCGGGGAGCTGTTTTTT	CASRTLQDTGELFF
TRBV28	NA	TRBJ1-1	NA	TGTGCCAGCACCATATCTCCCAGGATCGCTGAAGCTTTCTTT	CASTISPRIAEAFF
TRBV12-3/TRBV12-4	NA	TRBJ1-4	TRBD1	TGTGCCAGCAGTTTAGTACGACAGGGGGCAAAACTGTTTTTT	CASSLVRQGAKLFF
TRBV20-1	NA	TRBJ1-5	NA	TGCAGTGCTAGAGCCGCAGGAGATTATAGCAATCAGCCCCAGCATTTT	CSARAAGDYSNQPQHF
TRBV29-1	NA	TRBJ2-5	NA	TGCAGCGTGGCCGTTGGAGGGGAGACCCAGTACTTC	CSVAVGGETQYF
TRBV3-1	few	TRBJ2-2	NA	TGTGCCAGCAGCCAAGCCGCCACGGGTTCGAACACCGGGGAGCTGTTTTTT	CASSQAATGSNTGELFF
TRBV4-1	many	TRBJ2-2	NA	TGCGCCAGCAGGGCAACCGGGGACGGGAACACCGGGGAGCTGTTTTTT	CASRATGDGNTGELFF
TRBV6-1	NA	TRBJ2-2	TRBD2	TGTGCCAGCACAGCACTTCTGGCGGGAGACACCGGGGAGCTGTTTTTT	CASTALLAGDTGELFF
TRBV7-6	NA	TRBJ2-5	NA	TGTGCCAGCAGCTTAGAGCAGGGAGTAGGCCAAGAGACCCAGTACTTC	CASSLEQGVGQETQYF
TRBV7-9	few	TRBJ2-7	NA	TGTGCCAGCAGCTTAGTAGAAAGCGAGCAGTACTTC	CASSLVESEQYF
TRBV2	NA	TRBJ1-6	NA	TGTGCCAGCAGTGAAGAACGGATTAATAATTCACCCCTCCACTTT	CASSEERINNSPLHF
TRBV11-3	NA	TRBJ2-7	NA	TGTGCCAGCAGCTTAGGTGAGACAGCCTCCTACGAGCAGTACTTC	CASSLGETASYEQYF
TRBV20-1	few	TRBJ2-2	NA	TGCAGTGCTAGCGGAGGGGGGGGCACCGGGGAGCTGTTTTTT	CSASGGGGTGELFF
TRBV18	NA	TRBJ2-1	TRBD1	TGTGCCAGCACCTCCGGGACAGGTAACAATGAGCAGTTCTTC	CASTSGTGNNEQFF